This passage covers 23 T cell receptor beta chains from one sample sequenced in a study of cytomegalovirus exposure and HLA in healthy donors (dated by TCRdb to between 2016 and 2019). Library prep was done by the immunoSEQ multiplex PCR assay. Sourced from immuneACCESS, this table was stored by TCRdb with only in-frame sequences that have V and J called. A share of the clones is absent; for the studies checked, an unresolved V gene accounts for under half, and the remainder has no known explanation. The sample contains some 130,000 clones, 82% of them found a single time. The ten largest clones represent 30% of the sample. Input material: PBMCs. These TCRs come from a man aged 30 to 39 in good health and CMV-seropositive.

The chain couples TRBV7-2 to TRBJ2-7, with 7 nucleotides matching TRBD1. V was clipped by 1 base and J by 5 bases; unmatched bases: 5. The CDR3 totals 14 residues. Per germline, CDR1 SGHTA and CDR2 FQGNSA. In DNA form, the CDR3 reads TGTGCCAGCAGCTTAGGAGACAGGGTACACGAGCAGTACTTC. Translating gives CASSLGDRVHEQYF.

The chain links TRBV5-4 to TRBJ2-5; TRBD2 matches at 13 bases. The CDR3 is made up of 16 amino acids. The germline V gene has CDR1 SGHNT and CDR2 YYREEE (reference sequence). V lost 0 bases to trimming and J lost 5 bases; unmatched junction nucleotides: 4. The CDR3 here is CASSLGTSGRKETQYF. The CDR3 DNA reads TGTGCCAGCAGCTTGGGGACTAGCGGGAGAAAGGAGACCCAGTACTTC.

V usage is TRBV19 and J usage is TRBJ1-1, with D perhaps matching TRBD1 (5 bases). The V end was cut by 8 bases, the J end by 5 bases, with 15 bases between. Germline V gene data show CDR1 as LNHDA and CDR2 as SQIVND (reference sequence). There are 13 residues in the CDR3. For the CDR3, the DNA is TGTGCCAGTGACCAGGGATTTAGGACTGAAGCTTTCTTT. This translates into CASDQGFRTEAFF.

The rearrangement uses TRBV4-1 and TRBJ2-1; 11 positions match TRBD2. The germline CDR1 and CDR2 sequences are MGHRA and YSYEKL. J gave up 0 bases and V 6 bases, and 7 bases lay outside the gene matches. The CDR3 spans 17 residues. CDR3 loop: CASRPIAGGNSYNEQFF. CDR3 bases: TGCGCCAGCAGGCCTATAGCGGGAGGGAACTCCTACAATGAGCAGTTCTTC.

The chain has TRBV7-8 and TRBJ2-7, with 8 nucleotides matching TRBD2. Germline CDR1 is SGHVS and CDR2 is FQNEAQ. Unmatched junction bases numbered 2, after V lost 5 bases and J lost 2 bases. The CDR3 is 13 amino acids. In DNA form, the CDR3 reads TGTGCCAGCAGCGTTAGCGGGGCCTACGAGCAGTACTTC. Its protein is CASSVSGAYEQYF.

CDR3 in amino acids: CASSSRFGLAGGPPSEQYF. DNA of the CDR3: TGTGCCAGCAGCTCAAGATTCGGACTAGCGGGGGGGCCTCCCAGCGAGCAGTACTTC. The chain recombines TRBV7-2 with TRBJ2-7; TRBD2 matches 15 bases. The CDR3 is 19 amino acids. J was trimmed by 6 bases and V by 4 bases; bases with no gene match: 16. Looked up from germline, CDR1 is SGHTA and CDR2 is FQGNSA.

V and J are TRBV2 and TRBJ1-5; D ambiguous. CDR1 SNHLY and CDR2 FYNNEI come from the germline V gene. Trimming pared 3 bases from V and 0 bases from J, leaving 12 bases between. CDR3 length equals 16 residues. The CDR3 is CASSEETPYSNQPQHF. CDR3 DNA: TGTGCCAGCAGTGAGGAGACCCCTTATAGCAATCAGCCCCAGCATTTT.

The chain recombines TRBV6-6 with TRBJ2-7; 7 bases map to TRBD1. The CDR3 totals 14 residues. With V trimmed by 3 bases and J by 2 bases, 4 bases remained unmatched. Germline lookup yields CDR1 MNHNY and CDR2 SVGAGI (reference sequence). CDR3: CASSYAGTAYEQYF. In DNA form, the CDR3 reads TGTGCCAGCAGTTATGCTGGGACAGCCTACGAGCAGTACTTC.

Only one count was recorded for this clone. The V call is TRBV27, the J call TRBJ1-6; weak D call: TRBD1 (5 bases). Between the trimmed V and J ends, which lost 3 bases and 7 bases, there was a span of 13 bases. The CDR3 is 15 residues long. Per the germline V gene, CDR1 is MNHEY and CDR2 is SMNVEV (reference sequence). This CDR3 reads CASSLGGSKNSPLHF. DNA of the CDR3: TGTGCCAGCAGTTTGGGGGGAAGTAAGAATTCACCCCTCCACTTT.

The chain links TRBV2 to TRBJ1-2; possibly TRBD1 for D (6 bases). This CDR3 region has 12 residues. Germline V lookup: CDR1 SNHLY, CDR2 FYNNEI. The ends were cut back, 4 bases at V and 8 bases at J, with 11 bases in the middle. CDR3 sequence reads: CASSVQGWGYTF. The CDR3 region has the DNA TGTGCCAGCAGTGTACAGGGTTGGGGCTACACCTTC.

The V and J genes are TRBV7-2 and TRBJ1-5; 7 bases fit TRBD1. V shed 5 bases and J 4 bases; nucleotides not matched to a gene: 11. CDR1 SGHTA and CDR2 FQGNSA come from the germline V gene. The CDR3 runs 16 residues. CDR3 nucleotides: TGTGCCAGCAGCATACATACGGGACAGCCAAATCAGCCCCAGCATTTT. Protein product: CASSIHTGQPNQPQHF. The whole variable domain, remainder taken from reference TRBV7-2 and TRBJ1-5, is GAGVSQSPSNKVTEKGKDVELRCDPISGHTALYWYRQSLGQGLEFLIYFQGNSAPDKSGLPSDRFSAERTGGSVSTLTIQRTQQEDSAVYLCASSIHTGQPNQPQHFGDGTRLSIL.

The chain combines TRBV25-1 with TRBJ2-7; TRBD2 aligns across 8 bases. The CDR3 length is 16 residues. Germline-derived CDR1 and CDR2 are MGHDK and SYGVNS. V lost 2 bases, J lost 2 bases, and 8 bases stayed unmatched. For the CDR3, the DNA is TGTGCCAGCAGTGAACCCGGGGTAGCGGGGCCCTACGAGCAGTACTTC. This gives the protein CASSEPGVAGPYEQYF.

J is TRBJ2-2 and V is TRBV19; 10 bases are shared with TRBD2. With 8 bases clipped from V and 9 bases from J, the junction kept 12 bases outside the gene matches. The CDR3 has 15 amino acids. CDR1 is LNHDA and CDR2 is SQIVND in the germline V gene (reference sequence). CDR3 coding DNA: TGTGCCAGTCTAGCGGGAGACGGACGTTTTAGGGAGCTGTTTTTT. Its protein is CASLAGDGRFRELFF. Full variable domain (remainder filled in from reference TRBV19 and TRBJ2-2): DGGITQSPKYLFRKEGQNVTLSCEQNLNHDAMYWYRQDPGQGLRLIYYSQIVNDFQKGDIAEGYSVSREKKESFPLTVTSAQKNPTAFYLCASLAGDGRFRELFFGEGSRLTVL.

In DNA form, the CDR3 reads TGTGCCAGCAGTTACGCCAGGGCTCCAAACACTGAAGCTTTCTTT. Encoded protein: CASSYARAPNTEAFF. The rearrangement links TRBV6-5 to TRBJ1-1, with D maybe TRBD1 (5 bases). The CDR3 totals 15 residues. CDR1 is MNHEY and CDR2 is SVGAGI in the germline V gene. V gave up 2 bases and J gave up 2 bases, with 12 bases separating them.

The count of this clone is one. The CDR3: CASSARTETSGNTIYF. The CDR3 DNA is TGTGCCAGCAGCGCCAGGACAGAGACTTCTGGAAACACCATATATTTT. V and J are TRBV9 and TRBJ1-3; weak D call: TRBD1 (6 bases). Germline V gene data show CDR1 as SGDLS and CDR2 as YYNGEE. V gave up 3 bases and J gave up 1 base, with 14 bases separating them. This CDR3 has 16 residues.

This clone has more than one count but fewer than ten. V gene TRBV2 combines with J gene TRBJ1-1, with 7 positions matching TRBD1. The CDR3 has 14 amino acids. Germline CDR1 SNHLY, CDR2 FYNNEI. V gave up 4 bases and J gave up 0 bases; unmatched junction bases: 2. CDR3 coding DNA: TGTGCCAGCAGTGTACAGGGGTTGAACACTGAAGCTTTCTTT. It yields the protein CASSVQGLNTEAFF.

The V and J genes are TRBV7-2 and TRBJ2-2; D is possibly TRBD1 (6 bases). The CDR3 extends over 15 amino acids. From germline, CDR1 is SGHTA and CDR2 FQGNSA. V lost 4 bases to trimming and J lost 4 bases, with 13 bases between them. CDR3 in DNA: TGTGCCAGCAGCTCCTTCAGGGGATCCACCGGGGAGCTGTTTTTT. It is translated as CASSSFRGSTGELFF.

The chain has TRBV6-5 and TRBJ2-1; 10 bases line up with TRBD2. CDR1 and CDR2 (germline): MNHEY, SVGAGI. With 0 bases clipped from V and 8 bases from J, the junction kept 7 bases outside the gene matches. The CDR3 has 16 residues. CDR3 region: CASSYSIAGGRYEQFF. The DNA for the CDR3 is TGTGCCAGCAGTTACTCGATAGCGGGAGGAAGATATGAGCAGTTCTTC.

This clone was recorded once. J is TRBJ2-7 and V is TRBV11-2; D gene unclear. CDR1 and CDR2 (germline): SGHAT, FQNNGV. The CDR3 is 12 amino acids. V lost 2 bases and J lost 3, with 5 bases in between. The CDR3 bases are TGTGCCAGCAGCTTACAGGTCTACGAGCAGTACTTC. Translation: CASSLQVYEQYF.

This CDR3 reads CASGFPTGAYGYTF. Written as DNA, the CDR3 is TGTGCTAGTGGTTTTCCTACAGGGGCCTATGGCTACACCTTC. The chain links TRBV12-5 to TRBJ1-2, with TRBD1 identical over 7 bases. This CDR3 comprises 14 residues. V lost 3 bases and J lost 4; bases outside the gene matches: 5. Per germline, CDR1 LGHNT and CDR2 FRNRAP.

The chain couples TRBV30 to TRBJ2-1; possible D gene TRBD2, 6 bases. This CDR3 is 13 amino acids long. V lost 3 bases and J lost 12, with 18 bases in between. Germline loops: CDR1 GTSNPN, CDR2 SVGIG (reference sequence). The CDR3 sequence is CAWRTRRPAAQFF. The CDR3 bases are TGTGCCTGGAGGACTAGGAGGCCGGCGGCGCAGTTCTTC.

The chain has TRBV4-1 and TRBJ1-5; D is perhaps TRBD1 (6 bases). The germline V gene encodes CDR1 MGHRA and CDR2 YSYEKL. Trimming cost V 4 bases and J 6 bases, with 13 bases left between them. CDR3 length equals 14 residues. The CDR3 bases are TGCGCCAGCAGCCTGCCCGAGGGGGTTCAGCCCCAGCATTTT. Amino acid sequence: CASSLPEGVQPQHF.

V gene TRBV10-3 combines with J gene TRBJ1-2; 8 nucleotides line up with TRBD1. Per the germline V gene, CDR1 is ENHRY and CDR2 is SYGVKD. The CDR3 is made up of 18 amino acids. The V gene end was trimmed by 0 bases and the J gene end by 5 bases; junction bases not matched to a gene: 14. In DNA form, the CDR3 reads TGTGCCATCAGTGAGTCTGGTCAGGGGGCTCGACTATCGTATGGCTACACCTTC. Its protein is CAISESGQGARLSYGYTF.